The present T cell receptor (beta chain) was sequenced within a study of control samples from healthy donors and cancer patients. Repertoires were generated with immunoSEQ multiplex PCR, while TCRdb's copy carries only in-frame clones and drops some. The sample has some 90,000 clones, 85% to 90% seen once. Germline V gives CDR1 KGHSH, CDR2 LQKENI. The V end lost 3 bases, the J end lost 0 bases, and 12 bases lay between the germline ends. The CDR3 consists of 16 residues. The chain couples TRBV18 to TRBJ1-5, with TRBD1 as a possible D gene (5 bases). Material: blood. This TCR derives from a woman in her 50s in good health. The CDR3 DNA reads as TGTGCCAGCTCACCGGTGGGGGGAAATAGCAATCAGCCCCAGCATTTT. Its translation: CASSPVGGNSNQPQHF.